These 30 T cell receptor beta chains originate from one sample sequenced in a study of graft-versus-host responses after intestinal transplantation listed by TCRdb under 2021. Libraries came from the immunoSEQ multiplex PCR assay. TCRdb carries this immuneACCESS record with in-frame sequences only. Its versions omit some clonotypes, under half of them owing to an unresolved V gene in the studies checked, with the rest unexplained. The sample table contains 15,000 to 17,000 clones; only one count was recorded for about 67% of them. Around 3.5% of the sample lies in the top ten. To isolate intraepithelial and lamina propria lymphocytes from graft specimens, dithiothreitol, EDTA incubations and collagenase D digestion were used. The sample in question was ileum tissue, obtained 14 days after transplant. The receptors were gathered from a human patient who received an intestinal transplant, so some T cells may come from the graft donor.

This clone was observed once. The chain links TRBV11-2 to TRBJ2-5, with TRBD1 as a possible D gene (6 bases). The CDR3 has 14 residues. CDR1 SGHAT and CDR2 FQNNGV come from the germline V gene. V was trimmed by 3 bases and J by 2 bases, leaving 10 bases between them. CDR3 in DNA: TGTGCCAGCAGCTTTACAGGGCCGCAAGAGACCCAGTACTTC. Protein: CASSFTGPQETQYF. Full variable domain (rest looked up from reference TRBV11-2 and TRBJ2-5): EAGVAQSPRYKIIEKRQSVAFWCNPISGHATLYWYQQILGQGPKLLIQFQNNGVVDDSQLPKDRFSAERLKGVDSTLKIQPAKLEDSAVYLCASSFTGPQETQYFGPGTRLLVL.

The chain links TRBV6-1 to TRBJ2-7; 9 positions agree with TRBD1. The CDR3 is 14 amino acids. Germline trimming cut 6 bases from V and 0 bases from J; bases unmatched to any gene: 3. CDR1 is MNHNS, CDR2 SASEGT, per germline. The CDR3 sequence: CASSDRGSSYEQYF. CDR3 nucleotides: TGTGCCAGCAGCGACAGGGGGAGCTCCTACGAGCAGTACTTC.

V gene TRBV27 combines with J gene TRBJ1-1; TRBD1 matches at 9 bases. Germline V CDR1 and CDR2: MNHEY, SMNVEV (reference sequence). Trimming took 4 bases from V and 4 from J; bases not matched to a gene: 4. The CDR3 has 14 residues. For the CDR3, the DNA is TGTGCCAGCAGTTGGGGGACAGGGTTCACTGAAGCTTTCTTT. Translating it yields CASSWGTGFTEAFF.

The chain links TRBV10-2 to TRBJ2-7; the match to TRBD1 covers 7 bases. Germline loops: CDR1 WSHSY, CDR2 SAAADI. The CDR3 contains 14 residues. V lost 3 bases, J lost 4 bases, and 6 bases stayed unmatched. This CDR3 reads CASSERTGVYEQYF. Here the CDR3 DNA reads TGCGCCAGCAGTGAACGGACAGGAGTTTACGAGCAGTACTTC.

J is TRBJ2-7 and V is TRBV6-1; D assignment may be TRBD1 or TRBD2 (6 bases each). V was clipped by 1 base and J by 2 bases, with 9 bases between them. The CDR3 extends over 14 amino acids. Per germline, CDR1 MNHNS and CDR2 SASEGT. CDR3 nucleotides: TGTGCCAGCAGTGAAGGGGGGGCTACCTACGAGCAGTACTTC. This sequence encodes CASSEGGATYEQYF.

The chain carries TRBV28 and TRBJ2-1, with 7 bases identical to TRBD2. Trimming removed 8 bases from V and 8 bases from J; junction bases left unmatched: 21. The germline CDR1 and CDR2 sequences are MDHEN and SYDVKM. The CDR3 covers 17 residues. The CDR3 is CASGLNPVGGSSHEQFF. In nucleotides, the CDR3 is TGTGCCAGCGGTCTCAATCCCGTCGGCGGGAGCTCCCATGAGCAGTTCTTC.

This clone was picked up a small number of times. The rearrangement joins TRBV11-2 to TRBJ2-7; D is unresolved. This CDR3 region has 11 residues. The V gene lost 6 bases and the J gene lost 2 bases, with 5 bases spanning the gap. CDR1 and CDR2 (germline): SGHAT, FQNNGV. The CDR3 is CASSQAYEQYF. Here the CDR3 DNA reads TGTGCCAGCAGTCAAGCCTACGAGCAGTACTTC.

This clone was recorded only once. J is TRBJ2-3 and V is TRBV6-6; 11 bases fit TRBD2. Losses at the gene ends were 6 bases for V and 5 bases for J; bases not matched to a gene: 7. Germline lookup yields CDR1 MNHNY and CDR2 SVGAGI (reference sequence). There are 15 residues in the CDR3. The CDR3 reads CASSTLAGGGDTQYF. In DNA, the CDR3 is TGTGCCAGCAGCACTCTAGCGGGAGGAGGAGATACGCAGTATTTT.

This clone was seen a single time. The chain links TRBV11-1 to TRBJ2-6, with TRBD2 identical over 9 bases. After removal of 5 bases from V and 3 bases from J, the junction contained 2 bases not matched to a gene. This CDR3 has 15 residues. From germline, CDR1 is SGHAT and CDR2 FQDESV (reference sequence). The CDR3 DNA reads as TGTGCCAGCAGCCGACTAGCGGTTGGGGCCAACGTCCTGACTTTC. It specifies CASSRLAVGANVLTF.

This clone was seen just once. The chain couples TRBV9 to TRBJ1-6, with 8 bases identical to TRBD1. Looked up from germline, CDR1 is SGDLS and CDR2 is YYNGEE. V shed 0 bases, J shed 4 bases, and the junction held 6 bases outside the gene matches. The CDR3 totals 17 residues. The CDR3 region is CASSVGAGGQYNSPLHF. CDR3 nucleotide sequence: TGTGCCAGCAGCGTAGGGGCAGGGGGCCAGTATAATTCACCCCTCCACTTT.

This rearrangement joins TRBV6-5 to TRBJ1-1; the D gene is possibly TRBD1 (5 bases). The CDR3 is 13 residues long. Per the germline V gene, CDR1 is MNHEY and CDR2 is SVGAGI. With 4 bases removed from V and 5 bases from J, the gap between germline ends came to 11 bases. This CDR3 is CASSFTRETEAFF. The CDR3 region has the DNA TGTGCCAGCAGTTTCACCAGGGAAACTGAAGCTTTCTTT.

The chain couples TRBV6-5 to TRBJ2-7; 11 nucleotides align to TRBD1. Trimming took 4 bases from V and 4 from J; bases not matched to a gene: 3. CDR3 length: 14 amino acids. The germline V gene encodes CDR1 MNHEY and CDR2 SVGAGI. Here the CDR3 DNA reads TGTGCCAGCAGTTTAGGGACAGGGGGATACGAGCAGTACTTC. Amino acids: CASSLGTGGYEQYF.

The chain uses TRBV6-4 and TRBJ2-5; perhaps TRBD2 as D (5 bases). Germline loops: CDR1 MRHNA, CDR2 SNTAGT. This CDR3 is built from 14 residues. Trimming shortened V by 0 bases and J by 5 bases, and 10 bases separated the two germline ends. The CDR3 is CASSDSNEGETQYF. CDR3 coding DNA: TGTGCCAGCAGTGACTCGAATGAGGGTGAGACCCAGTACTTC.

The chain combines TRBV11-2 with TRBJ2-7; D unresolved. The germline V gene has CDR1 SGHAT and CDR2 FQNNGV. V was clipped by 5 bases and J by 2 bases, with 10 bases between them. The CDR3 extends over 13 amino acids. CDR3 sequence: CASSHTIAYEQYF. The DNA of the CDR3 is TGTGCCAGCAGCCATACAATAGCCTACGAGCAGTACTTC.

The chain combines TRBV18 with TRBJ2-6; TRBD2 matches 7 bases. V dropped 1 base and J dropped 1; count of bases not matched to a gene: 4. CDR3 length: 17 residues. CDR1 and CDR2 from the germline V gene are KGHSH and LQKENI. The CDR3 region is CASSPREGYSGANVLTF. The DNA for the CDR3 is TGTGCCAGCTCACCACGGGAGGGGTATTCTGGGGCCAACGTCCTGACTTTC.

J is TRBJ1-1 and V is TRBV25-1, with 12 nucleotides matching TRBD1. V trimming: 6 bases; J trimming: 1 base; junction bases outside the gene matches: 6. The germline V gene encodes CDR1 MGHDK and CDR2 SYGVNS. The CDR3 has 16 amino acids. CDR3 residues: CASRPGTGGRNTEAFF. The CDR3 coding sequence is TGTGCCAGCAGGCCCGGGACAGGGGGCCGGAACACTGAAGCTTTCTTT.

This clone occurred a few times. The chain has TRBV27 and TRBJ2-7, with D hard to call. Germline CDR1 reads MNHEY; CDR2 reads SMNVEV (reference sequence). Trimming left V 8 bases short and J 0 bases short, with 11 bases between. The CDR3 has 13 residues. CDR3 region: CASSWAPSYEQYF. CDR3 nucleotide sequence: TGTGCCAGCTCTTGGGCCCCCTCCTACGAGCAGTACTTC.

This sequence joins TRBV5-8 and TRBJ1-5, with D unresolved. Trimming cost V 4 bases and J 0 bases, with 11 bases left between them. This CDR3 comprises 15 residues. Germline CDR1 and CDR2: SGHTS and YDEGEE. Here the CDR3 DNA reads TGTGCCAGCAGCATCGGACGGGTTAGCAATCAGCCCCAGCATTTT. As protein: CASSIGRVSNQPQHF.

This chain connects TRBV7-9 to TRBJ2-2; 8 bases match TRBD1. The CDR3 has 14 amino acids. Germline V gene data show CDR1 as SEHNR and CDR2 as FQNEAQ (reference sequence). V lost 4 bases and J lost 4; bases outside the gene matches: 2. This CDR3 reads CASSSGTGTGELFF. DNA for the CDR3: TGTGCCAGCAGCTCCGGGACAGGCACCGGGGAGCTGTTTTTT.

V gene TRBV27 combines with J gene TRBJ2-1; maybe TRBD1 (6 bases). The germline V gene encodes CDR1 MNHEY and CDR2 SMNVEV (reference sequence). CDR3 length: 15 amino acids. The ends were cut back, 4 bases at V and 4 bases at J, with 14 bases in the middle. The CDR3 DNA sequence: TGTGCCAGCAGTTATTTGGGGGCTTCGTACAATGAGCAGTTCTTC. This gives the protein CASSYLGASYNEQFF.

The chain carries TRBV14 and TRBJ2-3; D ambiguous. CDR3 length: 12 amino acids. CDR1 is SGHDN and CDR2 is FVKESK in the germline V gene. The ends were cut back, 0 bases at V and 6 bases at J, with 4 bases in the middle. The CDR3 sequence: CASSQEDDTQYF. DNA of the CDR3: TGTGCCAGCAGCCAAGAGGATGATACGCAGTATTTT. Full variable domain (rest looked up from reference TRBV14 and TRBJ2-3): EAGVTQFPSHSVIEKGQTVTLRCDPISGHDNLYWYRRVMGKEIKFLLHFVKESKQDESGMPNNRFLAERTGGTYSTLKVQPAELEDSGVYFCASSQEDDTQYFGPGTRLTVL.

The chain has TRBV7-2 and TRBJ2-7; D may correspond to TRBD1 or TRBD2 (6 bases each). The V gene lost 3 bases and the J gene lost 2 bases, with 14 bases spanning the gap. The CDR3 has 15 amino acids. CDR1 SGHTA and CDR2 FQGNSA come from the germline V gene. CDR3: CASSFDRGETYEQYF. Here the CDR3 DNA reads TGTGCCAGCAGCTTTGATAGGGGGGAGACCTACGAGCAGTACTTC.

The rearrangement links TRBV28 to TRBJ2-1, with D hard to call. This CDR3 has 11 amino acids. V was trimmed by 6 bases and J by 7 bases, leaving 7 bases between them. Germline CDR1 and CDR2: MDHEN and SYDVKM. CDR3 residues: CASSSLNEQFF. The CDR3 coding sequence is TGTGCCAGCAGCTCCTTGAATGAGCAGTTCTTC.

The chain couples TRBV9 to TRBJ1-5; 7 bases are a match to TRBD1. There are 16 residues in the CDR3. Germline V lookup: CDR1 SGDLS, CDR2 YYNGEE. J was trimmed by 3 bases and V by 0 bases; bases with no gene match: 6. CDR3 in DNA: TGTGCCAGCAGCGTAGGGGCAGGGGGATTCAATCAGCCCCAGCATTTT. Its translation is CASSVGAGGFNQPQHF.

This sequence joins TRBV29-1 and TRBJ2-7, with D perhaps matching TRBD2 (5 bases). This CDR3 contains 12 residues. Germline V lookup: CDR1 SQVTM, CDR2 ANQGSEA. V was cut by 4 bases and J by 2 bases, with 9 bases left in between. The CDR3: CSVGTGTYEQYF. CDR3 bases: TGCAGCGTTGGGACGGGAACCTACGAGCAGTACTTC.

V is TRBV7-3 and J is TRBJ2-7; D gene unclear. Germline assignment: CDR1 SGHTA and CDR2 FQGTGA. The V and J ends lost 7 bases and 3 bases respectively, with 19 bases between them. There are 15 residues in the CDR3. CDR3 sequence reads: CASNPPGQFNYEQYF. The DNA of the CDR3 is TGTGCCAGCAACCCCCCCGGGCAGTTTAACTACGAGCAGTACTTC. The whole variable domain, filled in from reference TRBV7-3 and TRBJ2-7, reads GAGVSQTPSNKVTEKGKYVELRCDPISGHTALYWYRQSLGQGPEFLIYFQGTGAADDSGLPNDRFFAVRPEGSVSTLKIQRTERGDSAVYLCASNPPGQFNYEQYFGPGTRLTVT.

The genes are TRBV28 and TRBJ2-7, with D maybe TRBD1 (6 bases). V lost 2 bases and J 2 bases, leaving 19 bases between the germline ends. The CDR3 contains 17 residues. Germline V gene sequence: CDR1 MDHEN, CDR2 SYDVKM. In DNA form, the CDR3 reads TGTGCCAGCAGTTTACCCCTCGAGACAGGACAGACCTACGAGCAGTACTTC. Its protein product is CASSLPLETGQTYEQYF.

The CDR3 sequence is CASSLLSGTGNIQYF. CDR3 in DNA: TGTGCCAGCAGCTTGTTGTCCGGGACCGGAAACATTCAGTACTTC. The J gene is TRBJ2-4, the V gene TRBV5-6, with D perhaps given as TRBD1 or TRBD2 (5 bases each). Trimming removed 1 base from V and 6 bases from J, with 14 bases in between. The CDR3 length is 15 residues. CDR1 is SGHDT and CDR2 is YYEEEE in the germline V gene. Based on the CDR3 plus reference TRBV5-6 and TRBJ2-4, the full variable domain is DAGVTQSPTHLIKTRGQQVTLRCSPKSGHDTVSWYQQALGQGPQFIFQYYEEEERQRGNFPDRFSGHQFPNYSSELNVNALLLGDSALYLCASSLLSGTGNIQYFGAGTRLSVL.

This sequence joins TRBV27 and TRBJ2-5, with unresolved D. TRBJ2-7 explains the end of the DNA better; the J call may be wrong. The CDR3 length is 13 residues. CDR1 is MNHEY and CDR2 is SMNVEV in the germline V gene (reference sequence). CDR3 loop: CASSPPSSYEQYF. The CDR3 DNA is TGTGCCAGCAGTCCCCCATCTTCCTACGAGCAGTACTTC.

CDR3 amino acids: CASSWGQLSYNEQFF. The CDR3 DNA is TGTGCCAGCAGTTGGGGACAGCTGTCCTACAATGAGCAGTTCTTC. The chain recombines TRBV2 with TRBJ2-1; 7 nucleotides match TRBD1. The CDR3 is 15 residues long. Trimming took 5 bases from V and 1 from J; bases not matched to a gene: 5. From germline, CDR1 is SNHLY and CDR2 FYNNEI.